Listed below are T cell receptor beta chains from one sample, sequenced in a study of blood T cell repertoires in COVID-19. Sequencing was performed with immunoSEQ multiplex PCR; in TCRdb, only in-frame clones are kept and a portion is missing. Of 250,000 or so clones listed, about 91% were seen once; the top ten hold around 6.3%. Specimen: peripheral blood. All receptors derive from a young woman with COVID-19, enrolled during active disease. CDR3s include the opening cysteine and the closing phenylalanine or tryptophan. Fields, in order: J gene, clone size, V gene, D gene, CDR3 DNA, CDR3 protein. The D gene is left open where the match is weak. Clone size, where shown, is once, few, many, or a class for clones that have expanded.

J gene: TRBJ2-5; clone size: -; V gene: TRBV7-9; D gene: TRBD1; CDR3 DNA: TGTGCCAGCAGCGTAACGACAGGGGAGGAGACCCAGTACTTC; CDR3 protein: CASSVTTGEETQYF
J gene: TRBJ2-1; clone size: once; V gene: TRBV5-1; D gene: -; CDR3 DNA: TGCGCCAGCAGCTTTGGTAGCCTGGTTTTCGGCTCCTACAATGAGCAGTTCTTC; CDR3 protein: CASSFGSLVFGSYNEQFF
J gene: TRBJ2-2; clone size: -; V gene: TRBV9; D gene: -; CDR3 DNA: TGTGCCAGCAGCGCCAGACAGGAAGCGAACACCGGGGAGCTGTTTTTT; CDR3 protein: CASSARQEANTGELFF
J gene: TRBJ2-5; clone size: -; V gene: TRBV14; D gene: TRBD2; CDR3 DNA: TGTGCCAGCAGCGACGAAGCGGGACCGCGGGCCCAGTACTTC; CDR3 protein: CASSDEAGPRAQYF
J gene: TRBJ1-2; clone size: -; V gene: TRBV7-6; D gene: -; CDR3 DNA: TGTGCCAGCAGCTTAGATTTGGCAGGGGTGCTAGGCTACACCTTC; CDR3 protein: CASSLDLAGVLGYTF
J gene: TRBJ1-3; clone size: -; V gene: TRBV6-6; D gene: -; CDR3 DNA: TGTGCCAGCAGTACAAGCTCTGGAAACACCATATATTTT; CDR3 protein: CASSTSSGNTIYF
J gene: TRBJ2-1; clone size: once; V gene: TRBV9; D gene: -; CDR3 DNA: TGTGCCAGCAGCGTAGCGGCAGGGAATGAGCAGTTCTTC; CDR3 protein: CASSVAAGNEQFF
J gene: TRBJ1-4; clone size: -; V gene: TRBV29-1; D gene: -; CDR3 DNA: TGCAGCGCTACCGACTCTCCGGCCGTGAGTGAAAAACTGTTTTTT; CDR3 protein: CSATDSPAVSEKLFF
J gene: TRBJ2-1; clone size: -; V gene: TRBV11-2; D gene: TRBD2; CDR3 DNA: TGTGCCAGCAGGATAATCAAGCGGGAGGAGCAGTTCTTC; CDR3 protein: CASRIIKREEQFF
J gene: TRBJ2-1; clone size: -; V gene: TRBV6-5; D gene: TRBD2; CDR3 DNA: TGTGCCAGCAGTTCTTACCTAGCGGGGGGGCCAGATGAGCAGTTCTTC; CDR3 protein: CASSSYLAGGPDEQFF
J gene: TRBJ1-2; clone size: -; V gene: TRBV7-9; D gene: TRBD1; CDR3 DNA: TGTGCCAGCAGCCGGGACAGGGCCTATGGCTACACCTTC; CDR3 protein: CASSRDRAYGYTF
J gene: TRBJ1-2; clone size: -; V gene: TRBV19; D gene: -; CDR3 DNA: TGTGCCAGTCAAGACCCAGGACGGGGGAAAAATGGCTACACCTTC; CDR3 protein: CASQDPGRGKNGYTF
J gene: TRBJ1-1; clone size: -; V gene: TRBV30; D gene: TRBD1; CDR3 DNA: TGTGCCTGGAGTGTACGGGACAGAGCTAACACTGAAGCTTTCTTT; CDR3 protein: CAWSVRDRANTEAFF
J gene: TRBJ2-5; clone size: few; V gene: TRBV5-1; D gene: -; CDR3 DNA: TGCGCCAGCAGCCCTTTAGTCGGCCAAGAGACCCAGTACTTC; CDR3 protein: CASSPLVGQETQYF
J gene: TRBJ1-2; clone size: -; V gene: TRBV2; D gene: TRBD1; CDR3 DNA: TGTGCCAGCAGTGAACCGGGACAGGGCACCTTC; CDR3 protein: CASSEPGQGTF
J gene: TRBJ1-4; clone size: -; V gene: TRBV7-9; D gene: TRBD1; CDR3 DNA: TGTGCCAGCAGCCGACAGGGGGTTAATGAAAAACTGTTTTTT; CDR3 protein: CASSRQGVNEKLFF
J gene: TRBJ2-2; clone size: -; V gene: TRBV5-4; D gene: TRBD2; CDR3 DNA: TGTGCCAGCAGCTTTTTCCGCGGGGGGATCCCCACCGGGGAGCTGTTTTTT; CDR3 protein: CASSFFRGGIPTGELFF
J gene: TRBJ2-7; clone size: -; V gene: TRBV25-1; D gene: TRBD2; CDR3 DNA: TGTGCCAGCAGTGCCTCTAGCGGGCCGGACTCCTACGAGCAGTACTTC; CDR3 protein: CASSASSGPDSYEQYF
J gene: TRBJ2-2; clone size: -; V gene: TRBV7-9; D gene: -; CDR3 DNA: TGTGCCAGCAGCTTATTACTAGCCGGGGAGCTGTTTTTT; CDR3 protein: CASSLLLAGELFF
J gene: TRBJ1-1; clone size: -; V gene: TRBV19; D gene: -; CDR3 DNA: TGTGCCAGTAGCCTTTCCCTAGGGAACACTGAAGCTTTCTTT; CDR3 protein: CASSLSLGNTEAFF
J gene: TRBJ1-1; clone size: -; V gene: TRBV29-1; D gene: TRBD1; CDR3 DNA: TGCAGCGTCGCGGACAGGCTGAACACTGAAGCTTTCTTT; CDR3 protein: CSVADRLNTEAFF
J gene: TRBJ1-5; clone size: -; V gene: TRBV15; D gene: TRBD1; CDR3 DNA: TGTGCCACGCGGCGAAGGGGACAGGGGGCGAGCAATCAGCCCCAGCATTTT; CDR3 protein: CATRRRGQGASNQPQHF
J gene: TRBJ2-3; clone size: -; V gene: TRBV18; D gene: TRBD1; CDR3 DNA: TGTGCCAGCTCTCGACAGGGGGAGAGCACAGATACGCAGTATTTT; CDR3 protein: CASSRQGESTDTQYF
J gene: TRBJ2-1; clone size: -; V gene: TRBV9; D gene: -; CDR3 DNA: TGTGCCAGCAGCGTAGTGGCGGGATCCCTGGGGGGCAATGAGCAGTTCTTC; CDR3 protein: CASSVVAGSLGGNEQFF
J gene: TRBJ1-4; clone size: -; V gene: TRBV4-3; D gene: -; CDR3 DNA: TGCGCCAGCAGCCAAGTAGAGAGGGCTGAAAAACTGTTTTTT; CDR3 protein: CASSQVERAEKLFF
J gene: TRBJ2-3; clone size: -; V gene: TRBV7-2; D gene: TRBD1; CDR3 DNA: TGTGCCAGCGGGAGGGACAGGGGCGTAGATACGCAGTATTTT; CDR3 protein: CASGRDRGVDTQYF
J gene: TRBJ2-7; clone size: -; V gene: TRBV29-1; D gene: -; CDR3 DNA: TGCAGCGTTGTAGGAGAGGGAGTGGGTGAGCAGTACTTC; CDR3 protein: CSVVGEGVGEQYF
J gene: TRBJ2-2; clone size: few; V gene: TRBV5-1; D gene: TRBD2; CDR3 DNA: TGCGCCAGCAAACCCGGGACTAGCATCGGGGAGCTGTTTTTT; CDR3 protein: CASKPGTSIGELFF
J gene: TRBJ1-2; clone size: -; V gene: TRBV5-1; D gene: -; CDR3 DNA: TGCGCCAGCAGCTTGGCCGGACAGTCCCGGGATGGCTACACCTTC; CDR3 protein: CASSLAGQSRDGYTF
J gene: TRBJ1-2; clone size: -; V gene: TRBV27; D gene: -; CDR3 DNA: TGTGCCAGCAGTCCAATGCGGGGGTTTGGCTACACCTTC; CDR3 protein: CASSPMRGFGYTF
J gene: TRBJ2-5; clone size: -; V gene: TRBV6-6; D gene: -; CDR3 DNA: TGTGCCAGCAGTTACTCAGAAAATCGGGAGACCCAGTACTTC; CDR3 protein: CASSYSENRETQYF
J gene: TRBJ2-3; clone size: -; V gene: TRBV4-1; D gene: -; CDR3 DNA: TGCGCCAGCAGCCAAGATCCAGTAGGGGTCACAGATACGCAGTATTTT; CDR3 protein: CASSQDPVGVTDTQYF
J gene: TRBJ2-5; clone size: -; V gene: TRBV27; D gene: TRBD2; CDR3 DNA: TGTGCCAGCAGTTCCTCGACTAGCGGGAGGGTAGAGACCCAGTACTTC; CDR3 protein: CASSSSTSGRVETQYF
J gene: TRBJ1-4; clone size: -; V gene: TRBV19; D gene: -; CDR3 DNA: TGTGCCAGTAGCAACGGACAGAATAAAAAACTGTTTTTT; CDR3 protein: CASSNGQNKKLFF
J gene: TRBJ2-3; clone size: -; V gene: TRBV19; D gene: TRBD2; CDR3 DNA: TGTGCCAGTAGTATAGATTCGGGGACTAGTGAGGTGGATACGCAGTATTTT; CDR3 protein: CASSIDSGTSEVDTQYF
J gene: TRBJ2-1; clone size: -; V gene: TRBV6-5; D gene: TRBD2; CDR3 DNA: TGTGCCAGCAGTTACTCCTACCTACTAGCGGAGGAGCAGTTCTTC; CDR3 protein: CASSYSYLLAEEQFF
J gene: TRBJ1-2; clone size: once; V gene: TRBV30; D gene: -; CDR3 DNA: TGTGCCTGGAGCCTTCGGAGGATGAGAGGCTACACCTTC; CDR3 protein: CAWSLRRMRGYTF
J gene: TRBJ1-5; clone size: -; V gene: TRBV21-1; D gene: -; CDR3 DNA: TGTGCCAGCAGCAACTACTACCTAAGGAGCAATCAGCCCCAGCATTTT; CDR3 protein: CASSNYYLRSNQPQHF
J gene: TRBJ1-3; clone size: -; V gene: TRBV28; D gene: -; CDR3 DNA: TGTGCCAGCACCGGATCGGGGGAAAGCTCTGGAAACACCATATATTTT; CDR3 protein: CASTGSGESSGNTIYF
J gene: TRBJ2-2; clone size: once; V gene: TRBV7-8; D gene: -; CDR3 DNA: TGTGCCAGCAGCTTAGCTAGTACCGGGGAGCTGTTTTTT; CDR3 protein: CASSLASTGELFF
J gene: TRBJ2-7; clone size: -; V gene: TRBV19; D gene: TRBD2; CDR3 DNA: TGTGCCAGTAGTACCCAAGCGGGGACCGCCGACGAGCAGTACTTC; CDR3 protein: CASSTQAGTADEQYF
J gene: TRBJ1-2; clone size: -; V gene: TRBV9; D gene: -; CDR3 DNA: TGTGCCAGCAGCGTACCGGGGTCGGATGGCTACACCTTC; CDR3 protein: CASSVPGSDGYTF
J gene: TRBJ2-5; clone size: -; V gene: TRBV5-5; D gene: -; CDR3 DNA: TGTGCCAGCAGGTTACTTTCTGGGCAGGAGACCCAGTACTTC; CDR3 protein: CASRLLSGQETQYF
J gene: TRBJ1-2; clone size: -; V gene: TRBV7-9; D gene: -; CDR3 DNA: TGTGCCAGCAGCTCCGGACTTAGCAGAGGATATGGCTACACCTTC; CDR3 protein: CASSSGLSRGYGYTF
J gene: TRBJ1-5; clone size: -; V gene: TRBV6-2/TRBV6-3; D gene: TRBD1; CDR3 DNA: TGTGCCAGCAGTTCGGGACAGGGGGCCGGACAGCCCCAGCATTTT; CDR3 protein: CASSSGQGAGQPQHF
J gene: TRBJ1-2; clone size: -; V gene: TRBV3-1/TRBV3-2; D gene: TRBD1; CDR3 DNA: TGTGCCAGCAGCCAAGAGTGGCAGGGGGATGGCTACACCTTC; CDR3 protein: CASSQEWQGDGYTF